This paragraph reports one T cell receptor (beta chain). The antigen is unknown. Generation of TCR beta libraries employed quantitative 5'-RACE incorporating molecular barcodes. Each CDR3 protein is one row after TCRdb ran MiXCR on the 5' RACE reads. The sample has about 750,000 distinct CDR3 sequences; about 20% are singletons. This entry is derived from a study of CD8 T cells in ankylosing spondylitis. Study-level points and caveats: Within ankylosing spondylitis blood, a TCR beta motif made up of several highly homologous variants appeared to be characteristic. According to the report, clones linked to the disease were significantly enriched in matched synovial fluid samples taken from ankylosing spondylitis patients. A subset of motif variants has previously been described in the synovial fluid and blood of reactive arthritis.

This clonotype was sampled from a male donor with ankylosing spondylitis. Source material: blood, either unsorted or a sorted T cell fraction (not recorded which).

CDR3 nucleotide sequence: TGTGCCTTATGGACAGGGGTAAAAGGCTACACCTTC. Translation gives CALWTGVKGYTF. The V gene is TRBV10-3, the J gene TRBJ1-2; the match to TRBD1 covers 9 bases. V lost 11 bases and J lost 8; bases outside the gene matches: 9. This CDR3 comprises 12 residues. Germline V gene sequence: CDR1 ENHRY, CDR2 SYGVKD.